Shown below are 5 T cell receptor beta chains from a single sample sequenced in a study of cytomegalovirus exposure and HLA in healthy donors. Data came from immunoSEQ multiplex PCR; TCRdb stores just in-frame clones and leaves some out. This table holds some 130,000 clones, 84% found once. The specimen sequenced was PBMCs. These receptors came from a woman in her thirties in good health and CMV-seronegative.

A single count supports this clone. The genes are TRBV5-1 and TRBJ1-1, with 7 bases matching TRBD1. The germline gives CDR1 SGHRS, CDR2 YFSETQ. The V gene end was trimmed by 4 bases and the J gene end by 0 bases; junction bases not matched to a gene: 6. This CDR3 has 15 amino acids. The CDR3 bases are TGCGCCAGCAGCCCCGGGACAGTAATGAACACTGAAGCTTTCTTT. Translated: CASSPGTVMNTEAFF.

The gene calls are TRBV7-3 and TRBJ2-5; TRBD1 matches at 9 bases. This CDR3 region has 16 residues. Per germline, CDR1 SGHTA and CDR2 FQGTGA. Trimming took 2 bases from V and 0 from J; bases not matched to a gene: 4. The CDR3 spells CASSLGGTGYQETQYF. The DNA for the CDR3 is TGTGCCAGCAGCTTAGGGGGGACAGGGTACCAAGAGACCCAGTACTTC. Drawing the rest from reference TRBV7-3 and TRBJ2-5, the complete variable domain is GAGVSQTPSNKVTEKGKYVELRCDPISGHTALYWYRQSLGQGPEFLIYFQGTGAADDSGLPNDRFFAVRPEGSVSTLKIQRTERGDSAVYLCASSLGGTGYQETQYFGPGTRLLVL.

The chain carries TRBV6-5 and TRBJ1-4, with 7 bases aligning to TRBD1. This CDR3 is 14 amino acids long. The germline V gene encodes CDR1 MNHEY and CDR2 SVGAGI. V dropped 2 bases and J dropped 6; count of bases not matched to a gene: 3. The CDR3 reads CASSYARGHEKLFF. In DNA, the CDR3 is TGTGCCAGCAGTTACGCTAGGGGGCATGAAAAACTGTTTTTT.

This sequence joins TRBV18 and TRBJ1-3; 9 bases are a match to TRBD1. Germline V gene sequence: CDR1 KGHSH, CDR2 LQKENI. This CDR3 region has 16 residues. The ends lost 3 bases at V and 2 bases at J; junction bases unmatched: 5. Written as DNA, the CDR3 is TGTGCCAGCTCACCTACACAGGGGGCGGCTGGAAACACCATATATTTT. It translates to CASSPTQGAAGNTIYF.

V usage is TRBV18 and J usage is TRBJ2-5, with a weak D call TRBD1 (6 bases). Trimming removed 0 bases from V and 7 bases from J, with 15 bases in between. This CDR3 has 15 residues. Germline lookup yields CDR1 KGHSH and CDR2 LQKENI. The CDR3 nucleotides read TGTGCCAGCTCACCACCGGTGGGACACCGGGGGACCCAGTACTTC. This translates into CASSPPVGHRGTQYF.